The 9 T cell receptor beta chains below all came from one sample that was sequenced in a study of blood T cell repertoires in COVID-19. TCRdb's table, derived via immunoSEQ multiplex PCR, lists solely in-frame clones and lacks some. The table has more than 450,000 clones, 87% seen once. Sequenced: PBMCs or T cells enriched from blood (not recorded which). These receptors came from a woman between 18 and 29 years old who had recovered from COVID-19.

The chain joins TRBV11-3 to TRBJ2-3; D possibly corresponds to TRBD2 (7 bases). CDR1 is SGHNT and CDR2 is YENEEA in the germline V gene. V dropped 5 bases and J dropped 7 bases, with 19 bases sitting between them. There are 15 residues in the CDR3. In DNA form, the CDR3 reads TGTGCCAGCAGCGGAAGGGGGGGGACCGGGAATACGCAGTATTTT. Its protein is CASSGRGGTGNTQYF. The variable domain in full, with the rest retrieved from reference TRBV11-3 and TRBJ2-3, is EAGVVQSPRYKIIEKKQPVAFWCNPISGHNTLYWYLQNLGQGPELLIRYENEEAVDDSQLPKDRFSAERLKGVDSTLKIQPAELGDSAVYLCASSGRGGTGNTQYFGPGTRLTVL.

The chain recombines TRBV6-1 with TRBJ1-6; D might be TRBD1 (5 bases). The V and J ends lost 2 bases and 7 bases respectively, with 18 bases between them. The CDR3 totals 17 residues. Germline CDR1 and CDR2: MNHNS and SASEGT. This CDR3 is CASSEWGITFGNSPLHF. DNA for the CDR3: TGTGCCAGCAGTGAATGGGGCATAACGTTTGGGAATTCACCCCTCCACTTT.

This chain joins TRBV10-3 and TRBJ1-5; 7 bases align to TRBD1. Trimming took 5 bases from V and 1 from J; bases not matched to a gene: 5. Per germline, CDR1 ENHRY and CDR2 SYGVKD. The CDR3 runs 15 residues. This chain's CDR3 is CAISSRGESNQPQHF. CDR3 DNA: TGTGCCATCAGTAGCAGGGGGGAAAGCAATCAGCCCCAGCATTTT.

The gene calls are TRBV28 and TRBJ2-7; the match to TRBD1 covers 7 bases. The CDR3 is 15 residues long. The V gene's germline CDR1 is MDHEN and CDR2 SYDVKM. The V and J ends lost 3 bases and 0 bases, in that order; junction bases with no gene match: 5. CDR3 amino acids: CASSLETGTSYEQYF. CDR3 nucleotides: TGTGCCAGCAGTTTGGAGACAGGGACCTCCTACGAGCAGTACTTC.

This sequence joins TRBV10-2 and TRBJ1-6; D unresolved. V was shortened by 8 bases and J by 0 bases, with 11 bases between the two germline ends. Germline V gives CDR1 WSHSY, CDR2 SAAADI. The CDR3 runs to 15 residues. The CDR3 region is CASRLKSSYNSPLHF. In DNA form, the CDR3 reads TGCGCCAGCCGATTGAAGAGCTCCTATAATTCACCCCTCCACTTT.

The CDR3 nucleotides read TGTGCCAGTAGTAGAACCGCGGGGGGCACTGAAGCTTTCTTT. Residues: CASSRTAGGTEAFF. The rearrangement uses TRBV19 and TRBJ1-1; D is possibly TRBD1 (5 bases). The CDR3 loop spans 14 amino acids. CDR1 and CDR2 (germline): LNHDA, SQIVND (reference sequence). The ends were cut back, 4 bases at V and 4 bases at J, with 13 bases in the middle.

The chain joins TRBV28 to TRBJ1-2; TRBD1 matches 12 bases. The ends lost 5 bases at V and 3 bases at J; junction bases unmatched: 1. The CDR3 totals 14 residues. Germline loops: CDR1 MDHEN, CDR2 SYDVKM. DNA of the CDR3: TGTGCCAGCAGTCGGGACAGGGGGCACTATGGCTACACCTTC. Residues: CASSRDRGHYGYTF.

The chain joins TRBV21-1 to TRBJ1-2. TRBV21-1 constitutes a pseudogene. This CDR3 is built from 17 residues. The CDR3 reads CASSKAPQPLAEYGYTF. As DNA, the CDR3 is TGTGCCAGCAGCAAAGCCCCCCAGCCCCTTGCGGAGTATGGCTACACCTTC.

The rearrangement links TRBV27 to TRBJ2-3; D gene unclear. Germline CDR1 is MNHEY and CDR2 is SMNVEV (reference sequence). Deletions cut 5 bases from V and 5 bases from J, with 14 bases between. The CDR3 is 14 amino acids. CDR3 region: CASSHLGTGDTQYF. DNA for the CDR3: TGTGCCAGCAGTCACCTGGGTACGGGAGATACGCAGTATTTT.